The rows below give T cell receptor beta chains drawn from one sample of a study of blood T cell repertoires in COVID-19. Profiled with immunoSEQ multiplex PCR; TCRdb holds only in-frame clones, not every one. The data show about 61,000 clones, 65% to 80% seen once. The specimen was peripheral blood. These TCRs come from a woman in her 70s with acute or convalescent COVID-19. Both conserved end residues are part of each CDR3. The D gene is left open where the match is weak. Not all rows give a size; the values are once, few, many and, for expanded clones, a class.

TRBV20-1	few	TRBJ2-3	.	TGCAGTGCTAGTGGGGGCCAGTATTCAGATACGCAGTATTTT	CSASGGQYSDTQYF
TRBV5-1	.	TRBJ2-7	.	TGCGCCAGCAGCTACAGCCTTCCCTACGAGCAGTACTTC	CASSYSLPYEQYF
TRBV2	.	TRBJ1-5	TRBD1	TGTGCCAGCAATCGTGCTGGACAGGCCAATCAGCCCCAGCATTTT	CASNRAGQANQPQHF
TRBV5-6	.	TRBJ1-5	.	TGTGCCAGTAGCGTGCGGGGTCAGCCCCAGCATTTT	CASSVRGQPQHF
TRBV11-2	.	TRBJ2-5	TRBD2	TGTGCCAGCAGCTTAGGGACTAGCGGGGGGGCCGGGGAGACCCAGTACTTC	CASSLGTSGGAGETQYF
TRBV20-1	.	TRBJ2-7	TRBD2	TGCAGTGCTAGTTTAGTAGCGGGGGGATACGAGCAGTACTTC	CSASLVAGGYEQYF
TRBV7-2	.	TRBJ1-2	TRBD1	TGTGCCAGCAGCTGGGACAGATATGGCTACACCTTC	CASSWDRYGYTF
TRBV21-1	.	TRBJ1-1	.	TGTGCCAGCAGCAAAGCAAAGAGACAGGGTAGCTCCGGCACTGAAGCTTTCTTT	CASSKAKRQGSSGTEAFF
TRBV14	.	TRBJ2-1	TRBD1	TGTGCCAGCAGTCGCGACAGGGATCCTTACAATGAGCAGTTCTTC	CASSRDRDPYNEQFF
TRBV24-1	few	TRBJ2-1	.	TGTGCCACCGGACGGGGGGACAAAGGGAACAATGAGCAGTTCTTC	CATGRGDKGNNEQFF
TRBV11-2	.	TRBJ2-2	TRBD2	TGTGCCAGCAGCGGAGGGACTAGCGGGGGGAACACCGGGGAGCTGTTTTTT	CASSGGTSGGNTGELFF